The T cell receptor beta chain described here comes from a study of monozygotic twins with inflammatory bowel disease (dated by TCRdb to between 2018 and 2021). Regarding the research as a whole: In total, 30 or so monozygotic twin pairs made up the full study: 19 Danish pairs, all IBD-discordant, plus nine German pairs, of which four were IBD-concordant and five were IBD-discordant. Disease-associated traits were sought mainly through comparisons between IBD patients and their genetically identical healthy co-twins within discordant pairs. Each individual had, on average, about 151 000 unique TCRalpha sequences and 181 000 unique TCRbeta sequences available for analysis.

Study-level results and caveats: IBD patients shared fewer clonotypes with other individuals than healthy twins did, most markedly in patients showing signs of disease activity. No difference in repertoire similarity was observed between concordant and discordant twins, possibly owing to limited statistical power. No single strong signal or clonotype linked to IBD turned up in the results, so the idea that one exists was not supported. Background noise and inter-individual variability may have been introduced into the repertoires by the differing immunosuppressive treatments among patients. Measured by the inverse Simpson index, TCRbeta repertoire diversity was lower in IBD patients than in their healthy co-twins. Distinction between different T cell subtypes could not be achieved in the analysis.

Spanning cysteine to phenylalanine, the CDR3 consists of 18 amino acids. Nucleotide data are not available. The CDR1 and CDR2 encoded by the germline V gene are SGHAT and FQNNGV. Library method: 5' RACE. Preparation of each TCR library used approximately 3.5 ug of total RNA. For each sample, cDNA synthesis was carried out in eight separate reactions using SMARTScribe reverse transcriptase. During cDNA synthesis, template switching was used to introduce unique molecular identifiers that contained a 6-nucleotide sample barcode. TCRalpha and TCRbeta cDNA was amplified by two nested PCRs of around 16 and 10 cycles, with bead purification after each PCR. Before amplification, cDNA was treated with uracil DNA-glycosylase and purified using the QIAquick PCR purification kit. The second PCR added Illumina TruSeq-compatible adapters along with sample-specific barcodes. TapeStation and Qubit were used to check library quality and concentration, and 5 to 6 ng of each library went into the pool. Pooled libraries were sequenced on an Illumina HiSeq2500 single-index Rapid Run with 2 x 100 bp reads and custom sequencing primers. From the authors' description of their analysis: MiGEC version 1.2.6 was used for UMI-based consensus assembly to correct PCR and sequencing errors. MiXCR version 2.1.1 was used for V(D)J alignment, clonotype assembly and CDR3 extraction. To normalise gene usage, clonotype sharing and MAIT/NKT TCR abundance, the analysis used the top 1000, 10 000 and 20 000 clonotypes per sample. Diversity was computed as the inverse Simpson index with the vegan R package after downsampling to 27 000 UMIs. Paired Mann-Whitney U tests were applied to discordant twin pairs, with Benjamini-Hochberg correction for multiple testing. TCRdb reprocessed the sequencing reads and holds a single record per CDR3 protein sequence, with no DNA. These V and J calls rely on TCRdb rather than the paper's analysis. The sample table records around 380,000 distinct CDR3 sequences. The ten largest clones represent under 3% of the sample.

About this clonotype: No antigen is known for it.

A roughly 2.5 ml peripheral blood sample was drawn into PAXgene tubes per donor and stored at -80°C. Without T cell sorting, total RNA was isolated from whole blood using the PAXgene blood miRNA kit on an automated QIAcube. Peripheral blood from monozygotic twin pairs, either concordant or discordant for inflammatory bowel disease, underwent deep TCRalpha and TCRbeta repertoire profiling that used unique molecular barcoding. For every twin pair, smoking habits were documented, and each individual was categorised as a current, former or never smoker. This sequence was found in a human donor with ulcerative colitis or Crohn's disease, or a healthy co-twin of an affected twin (not recorded which). Input material: blood. Recombination joined TRBV11-2 with TRBJ1-5; the TCRdb D gene call, TRBD1, has no DNA to confirm it. This receptor has the CDR3 CASSPRQGGSISNQPQHF.